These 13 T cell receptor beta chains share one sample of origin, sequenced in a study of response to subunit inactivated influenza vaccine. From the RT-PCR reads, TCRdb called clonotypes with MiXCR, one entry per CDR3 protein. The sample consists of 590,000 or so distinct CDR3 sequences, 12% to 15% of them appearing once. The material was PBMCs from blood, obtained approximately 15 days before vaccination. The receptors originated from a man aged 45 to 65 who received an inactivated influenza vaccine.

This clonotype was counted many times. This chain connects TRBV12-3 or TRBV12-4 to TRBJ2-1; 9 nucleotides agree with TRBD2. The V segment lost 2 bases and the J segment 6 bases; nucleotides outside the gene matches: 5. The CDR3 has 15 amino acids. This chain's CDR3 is CASSLLGGGANEQFF. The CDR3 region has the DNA TGTGCCAGCAGTTTATTAGGCGGGGGGGCCAATGAGCAGTTCTTC.

CDR3: CAISESTASLYEQYF. The CDR3 nucleotides are TGTGCCATCAGTGAGTCGACAGCCAGTCTTTACGAGCAGTACTTC. The V and J genes are TRBV10-3 and TRBJ2-7, with D maybe TRBD1 (5 bases). Trimming took off 0 bases at V and 4 bases at J, with 13 bases between the two ends. The germline CDR1 and CDR2 sequences are ENHRY and SYGVKD. The CDR3 runs to 15 residues.

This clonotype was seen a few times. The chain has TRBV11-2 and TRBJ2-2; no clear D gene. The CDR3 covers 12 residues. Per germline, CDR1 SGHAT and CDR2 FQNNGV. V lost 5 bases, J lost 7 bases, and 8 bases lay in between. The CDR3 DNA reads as TGTGCCAGCAGCCCCCCCCTCGGGGAGCTGTTTTTT. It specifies CASSPPLGELFF.

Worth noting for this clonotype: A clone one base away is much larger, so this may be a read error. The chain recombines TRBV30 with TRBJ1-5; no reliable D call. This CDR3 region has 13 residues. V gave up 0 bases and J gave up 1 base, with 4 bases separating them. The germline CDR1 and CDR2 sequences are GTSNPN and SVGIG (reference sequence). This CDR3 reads CAWSVHSNQPQHF. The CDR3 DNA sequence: TGTGCCTGGAGTGTACACAGCAATCAGCCCCAGCATTTT. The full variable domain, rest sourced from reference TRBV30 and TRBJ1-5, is SQTIHQWPATLVQPVGSPLSLECTVEGTSNPNLYWYRQAAGRGLQLLFYSVGIGQISSEVPQNLSASRPQDRQFILSSKKLLLSDSGFYLCAWSVHSNQPQHFGDGTRLSIL.

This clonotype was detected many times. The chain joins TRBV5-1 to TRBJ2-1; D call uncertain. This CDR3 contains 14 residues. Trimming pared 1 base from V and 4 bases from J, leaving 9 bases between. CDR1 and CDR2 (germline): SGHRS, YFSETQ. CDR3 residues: CASSLNVGYNEQFF. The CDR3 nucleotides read TGCGCCAGCAGCTTGAACGTAGGGTACAATGAGCAGTTCTTC.

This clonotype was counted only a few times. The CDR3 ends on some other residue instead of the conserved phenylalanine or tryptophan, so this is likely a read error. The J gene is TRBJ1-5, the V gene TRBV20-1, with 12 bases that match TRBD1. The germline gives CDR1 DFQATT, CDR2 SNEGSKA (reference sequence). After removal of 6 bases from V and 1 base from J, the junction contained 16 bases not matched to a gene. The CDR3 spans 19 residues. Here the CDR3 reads CSAPLVGQGARGSNQPQHS. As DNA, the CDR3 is TGCAGTGCACCTCTTGTGGGACAGGGGGCGCGGGGAAGCAATCAGCCCCAGCATTCT.

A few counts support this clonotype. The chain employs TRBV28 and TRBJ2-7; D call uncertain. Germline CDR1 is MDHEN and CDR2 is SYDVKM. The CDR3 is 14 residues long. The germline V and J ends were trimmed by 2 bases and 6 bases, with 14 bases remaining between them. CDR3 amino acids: CASSLKGSWSEQYF. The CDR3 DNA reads TGTGCCAGCAGTTTAAAGGGATCTTGGTCCGAGCAGTACTTC.

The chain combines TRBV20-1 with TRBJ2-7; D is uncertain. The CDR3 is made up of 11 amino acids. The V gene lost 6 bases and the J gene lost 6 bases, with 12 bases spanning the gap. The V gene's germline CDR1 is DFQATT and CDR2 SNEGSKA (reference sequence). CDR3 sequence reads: CSAPRVGEQYF. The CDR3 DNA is TGCAGTGCGCCTAGGGTTGGCGAGCAGTACTTC.

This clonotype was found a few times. The CDR3 nucleotides read TGCGCCAGCAGCTTGGACAGGGCGGGCGCTAAAGCTTTCTTT. Translating it yields CASSLDRAGAKAFF. The rearrangement uses TRBV5-1 and TRBJ1-1; D might be TRBD1 (6 bases). The length of the CDR3 is 14 residues. The germline V and J ends were trimmed by 0 bases and 9 bases, with 15 bases remaining between them. Germline V gives CDR1 SGHRS, CDR2 YFSETQ. The whole variable domain, filled in from reference TRBV5-1 and TRBJ1-1, reads KAGVTQTPRYLIKTRGQQVTLSCSPISGHRSVSWYQQTPGQGLQFLFEYFSETQRNKGNFPGRFSGRQFSNSRSEMNVSTLELGDSALYLCASSLDRAGAKAFFGQGTRLTVV.

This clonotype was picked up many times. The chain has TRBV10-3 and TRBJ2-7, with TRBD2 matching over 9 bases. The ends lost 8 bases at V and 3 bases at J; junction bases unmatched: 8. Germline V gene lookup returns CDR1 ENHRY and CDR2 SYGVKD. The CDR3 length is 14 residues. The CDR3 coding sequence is TGTGCCATCGGGAACACGACTAGCGGCTACGAGCAGTACTTC. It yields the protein CAIGNTTSGYEQYF.

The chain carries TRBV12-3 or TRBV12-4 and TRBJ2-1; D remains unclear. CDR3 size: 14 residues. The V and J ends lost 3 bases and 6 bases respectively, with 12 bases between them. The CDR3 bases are TGTGCCAGCAGTTTGGAGAATCCAGGCAATGAGCAGTTCTTC. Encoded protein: CASSLENPGNEQFF.

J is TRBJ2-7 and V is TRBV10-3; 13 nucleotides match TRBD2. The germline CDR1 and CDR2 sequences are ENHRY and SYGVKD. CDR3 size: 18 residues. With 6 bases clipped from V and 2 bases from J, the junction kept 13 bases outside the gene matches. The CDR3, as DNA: TGTGCCATCAGCATACGGACAGGGGGACTAGCGGGAACCTACGAGCAGTACTTC. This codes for CAISIRTGGLAGTYEQYF.

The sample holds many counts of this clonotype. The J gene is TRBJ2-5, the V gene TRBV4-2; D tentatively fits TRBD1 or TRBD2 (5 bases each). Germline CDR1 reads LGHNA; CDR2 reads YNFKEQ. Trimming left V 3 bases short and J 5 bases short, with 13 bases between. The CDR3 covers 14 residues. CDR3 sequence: CASSQEDTQETQYF. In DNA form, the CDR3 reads TGTGCCAGCAGCCAGGAGGACACGCAGGAGACCCAGTACTTC.